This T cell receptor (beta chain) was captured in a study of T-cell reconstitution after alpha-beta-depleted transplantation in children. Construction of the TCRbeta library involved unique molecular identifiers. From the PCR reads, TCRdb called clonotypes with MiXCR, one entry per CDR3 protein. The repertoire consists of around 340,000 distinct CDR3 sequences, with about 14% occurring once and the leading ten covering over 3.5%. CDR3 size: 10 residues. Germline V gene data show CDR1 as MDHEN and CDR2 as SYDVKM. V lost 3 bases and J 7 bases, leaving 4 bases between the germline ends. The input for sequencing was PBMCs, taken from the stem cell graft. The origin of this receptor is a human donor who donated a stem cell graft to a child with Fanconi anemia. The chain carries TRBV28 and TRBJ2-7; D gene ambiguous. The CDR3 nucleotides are TGTGCCAGCAGTTTTGAAGAGCAGTACGTC. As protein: CASSFEEQYV.